What follows describes a single T cell receptor beta chain. Germline CDR1 is MNHEY and CDR2 is SVGAGI. Trimming removed 4 bases from V and 1 base from J; junction bases left unmatched: 6. CDR3 length: 15 amino acids. This record comes from a study of blood T cell repertoires in COVID-19. Study-wide background: T cells, B-cell-depleted T cells, or PBMCs provided the cDNA or gDNA that served as material.

The Seattle patients, enrolled during active infection, were followed longitudinally. Sequencing used immunoSEQ multiplex PCR; TCRdb keeps in-frame clones, though not all of them. The profile covers approximately 350,000 clones, with roughly 90% appearing a single time and about 3% taken by the ten largest. This receptor was taken from a woman aged 25-40 years with COVID-19, enrolled during active disease. This chain links TRBV6-5 with TRBJ1-1, with 7 bases that match TRBD1. The specimen sequenced was peripheral blood. The CDR3 is CASSWAGTANTEAFF. In DNA form, the CDR3 reads TGTGCCAGCAGTTGGGCCGGGACAGCGAACACTGAAGCTTTCTTT.